This T cell receptor beta chain originates from a study of T-cell memory formation after mild COVID-19. At the level of the study: Largely donor-specific TCR clusters were found.

Each CDR3 protein is one row after TCRdb ran MiXCR on the 5' RACE reads. The sample carries around 200,000 distinct CDR3 sequences, about 27% recorded once. Trimming at V came to 10 bases and at J to 2 bases, leaving 4 bases not matched to a gene. Germline CDR1 is KGHDR and CDR2 is SFDVKD. The CDR3 is made up of 12 amino acids. This sequence originates from an adult woman who had mild COVID-19 (a few samples of this study predate the infection). Cell type and time point are not known. The gene calls are TRBV24-1 and TRBJ2-7; 7 nucleotides align to TRBD1. Sequencing was done on a sample of PBMCs or a T cell subset sorted from them (not recorded which). Here the CDR3 DNA reads TGTGCCACGATGGGACAGACCTACGAGCAGTACTTC. Protein: CATMGQTYEQYF.